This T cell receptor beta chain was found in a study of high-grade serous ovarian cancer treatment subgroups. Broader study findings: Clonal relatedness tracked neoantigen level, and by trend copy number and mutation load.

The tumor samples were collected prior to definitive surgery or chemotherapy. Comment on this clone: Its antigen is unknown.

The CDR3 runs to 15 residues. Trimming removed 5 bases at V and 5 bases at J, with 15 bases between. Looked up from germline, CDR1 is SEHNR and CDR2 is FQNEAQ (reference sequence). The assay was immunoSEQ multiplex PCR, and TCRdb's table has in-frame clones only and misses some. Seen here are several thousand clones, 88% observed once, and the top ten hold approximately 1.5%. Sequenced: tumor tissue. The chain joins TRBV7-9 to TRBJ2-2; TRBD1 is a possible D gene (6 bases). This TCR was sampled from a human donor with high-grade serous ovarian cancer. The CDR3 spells CASSRTGTTTGELFF. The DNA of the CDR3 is TGTGCCAGCAGCAGAACCGGGACAACAACCGGGGAGCTGTTTTTT.